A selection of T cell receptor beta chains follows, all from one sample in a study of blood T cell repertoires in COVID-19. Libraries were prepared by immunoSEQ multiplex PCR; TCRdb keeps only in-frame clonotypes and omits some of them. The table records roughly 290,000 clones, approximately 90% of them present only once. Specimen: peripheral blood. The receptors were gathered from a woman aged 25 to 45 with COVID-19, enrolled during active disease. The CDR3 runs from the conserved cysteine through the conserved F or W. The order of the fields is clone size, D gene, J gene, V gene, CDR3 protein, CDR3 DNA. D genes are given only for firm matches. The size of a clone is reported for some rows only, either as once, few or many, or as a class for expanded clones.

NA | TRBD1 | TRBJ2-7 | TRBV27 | CASSLPGPTGQGAGEQYF | TGTGCCAGCAGTTTACCGGGGCCCACGGGACAGGGAGCGGGCGAGCAGTACTTC
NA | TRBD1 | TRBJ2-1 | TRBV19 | CASSISTGTANNEQFF | TGTGCCAGTAGTATTTCTACCGGGACAGCTAACAATGAGCAGTTCTTC
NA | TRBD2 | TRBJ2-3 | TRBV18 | CASSPPPGLAGMNTQYF | TGTGCCAGCTCACCTCCCCCGGGACTAGCGGGGATGAATACGCAGTATTTT
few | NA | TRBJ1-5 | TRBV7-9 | CASSQQGTTQPQHF | TGTGCCAGCAGCCAACAGGGTACCACTCAGCCCCAGCATTTT
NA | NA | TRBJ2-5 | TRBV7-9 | CASSLRGETQYF | TGTGCCAGCAGCTTAAGGGGGGAGACCCAGTACTTC
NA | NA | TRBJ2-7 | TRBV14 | CASSLKTRGEQYF | TGTGCCAGCAGCCTTAAGACCCGAGGGGAGCAGTACTTC
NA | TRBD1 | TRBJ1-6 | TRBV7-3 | CASSSSGTENSPLHF | TGTGCCAGCAGCTCATCGGGGACAGAGAATTCACCCCTCCACTTT
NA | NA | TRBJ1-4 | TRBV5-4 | CASSLGSGSGNEKLFF | TGTGCCAGCAGCTTAGGGAGCGGCTCGGGTAATGAAAAACTGTTTTTT
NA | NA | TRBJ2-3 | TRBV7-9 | CASSSPSGSTDTQYF | TGTGCCAGCAGCTCCCCCAGCGGTTCCACAGATACGCAGTATTTT
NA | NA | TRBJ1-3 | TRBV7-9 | CASSLPGSGNTIYF | TGTGCCAGCAGCTTACCCGGCTCTGGAAACACCATATATTTT
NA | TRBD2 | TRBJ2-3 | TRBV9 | CASSGGWLAGARINTDTQYF | TGTGCCAGCAGCGGGGGGTGGCTAGCGGGAGCCCGGATTAACACAGATACGCAGTATTTT
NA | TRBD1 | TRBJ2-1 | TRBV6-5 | CASRPTGDFYNEQFF | TGTGCCAGCAGGCCGACAGGGGATTTCTACAATGAGCAGTTCTTC
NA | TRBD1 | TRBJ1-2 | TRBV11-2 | CASSLGNRGSYGYTF | TGTGCCAGCAGCTTAGGGAACAGGGGGAGCTATGGCTACACCTTC
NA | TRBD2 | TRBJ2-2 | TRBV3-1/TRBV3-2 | CASSRLLAGGGTGELFF | TGTGCCAGCAGCCGCCTACTAGCGGGAGGAGGCACCGGGGAGCTGTTTTTT
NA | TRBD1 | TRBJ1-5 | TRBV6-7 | CASVRGSNQPQHF | TGTGCCAGCGTCAGGGGGAGCAATCAGCCCCAGCATTTT
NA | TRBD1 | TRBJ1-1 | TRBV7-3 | CASSPDRVTEAFF | TGTGCCAGCAGCCCAGACAGGGTTACTGAAGCTTTCTTT
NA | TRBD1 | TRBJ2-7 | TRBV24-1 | CAAGTGLGEQYF | TGTGCCGCCGGGACAGGGCTCGGCGAGCAGTACTTC
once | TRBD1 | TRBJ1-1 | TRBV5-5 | CASSFRGAIDTEAFF | TGTGCCAGCAGCTTCAGGGGGGCAATTGACACTGAAGCTTTCTTT